The 17 T cell receptor beta chains presented below share a single source sample, sequenced in a study of beta chain features in type 1 diabetes. All of the isolated RNA was reverse transcribed, so expressed TCRB transcripts were sequenced. Generated by immunoSEQ multiplex PCR, the TCRdb table keeps only in-frame clones and is missing some. The table shows about 160,000 clones, with roughly 8% occurring only once. Antigen specificity for these receptors is unknown. General observations from the study: Patients with Type 1 diabetes showed moderately but significantly shorter TCRB CDR3s in all four CD4+ subsets.

The sequenced material came from central memory CD4+ T cells from blood. The receptors derive from a woman in her forties with type 1 diabetes.

The rearrangement links TRBV2 to TRBJ2-7; TRBD1 might be the D (5 bases). Trimming left V 4 bases short and J 6 bases short, with 10 bases between. CDR1 is SNHLY and CDR2 is FYNNEI in the germline V gene. The CDR3 is 12 residues long. This chain's CDR3 is CASSGAGIEQYF. Here the CDR3 DNA reads TGTGCCAGCAGTGGTGCAGGGATCGAGCAGTACTTC.

This clone was found a few times. As DNA, the CDR3 is TGTGCCAGCAGTGATTTATTCGGAGCCAAAAACATTCAGTACTTC. Protein sequence: CASSDLFGAKNIQYF. The chain is built from TRBV2 and TRBJ2-4; D is uncertain. The CDR3 loop spans 15 amino acids. Looked up from germline, CDR1 is SNHLY and CDR2 is FYNNEI. Trimming took 3 bases from V and 0 from J, leaving 9 bases between them.

This clone was seen more than once but under ten times. This chain joins TRBV6-6 and TRBJ2-3; the D gene is possibly TRBD2 (6 bases). Deletions cut 8 bases from V and 3 bases from J, with 15 bases between. This CDR3 has 14 amino acids. CDR1 and CDR2 (germline): MNHNY, SVGAGI (reference sequence). The DNA of the CDR3 is TGTGCCAGCGGTAGCGCCGGGAGTACAGATACGCAGTATTTT. It codes for CASGSAGSTDTQYF.

This rearrangement joins TRBV12-5 to TRBJ2-3, with D maybe TRBD2 (6 bases). Trimming took 6 bases from V and 6 from J, leaving 16 bases between them. The germline V gene has CDR1 LGHNT and CDR2 FRNRAP. The CDR3 loop spans 14 amino acids. CDR3 DNA sequence: TGTGCTAGTGGCCGGGACTCCCCCGCGGATACGCAGTATTTT. Its protein is CASGRDSPADTQYF. Filled out from reference TRBV12-5 and TRBJ2-3, the complete variable domain reads DARVTQTPRHKVTEMGQEVTMRCQPILGHNTVFWYRQTMMQGLELLAYFRNRAPLDDSGMPKDRFSAEMPDATLATLKIQPSEPRDSAVYFCASGRDSPADTQYFGPGTRLTVL.

V usage is TRBV7-9 and J usage is TRBJ1-4; the match to TRBD1 covers 9 bases. Trimming cost V 4 bases and J 5 bases; bases outside gene matches: 5. CDR3 size: 15 residues. Germline V gene lookup returns CDR1 SEHNR and CDR2 FQNEAQ (reference sequence). DNA of the CDR3: TGTGCCAGCAGCTCCTCAGGGACAGGGAATGAAAAACTGTTTTTT. Its translation: CASSSSGTGNEKLFF.

V usage is TRBV18 and J usage is TRBJ1-2, with TRBD1 as a possible D gene (5 bases). CDR1 is KGHSH and CDR2 is LQKENI in the germline V gene. V gave up 3 bases and J gave up 5 bases, with 10 bases separating them. This CDR3 comprises 13 residues. CDR3 residues: CASSPGPDYGYTF. As DNA, the CDR3 is TGTGCCAGCTCACCGGGGCCCGATTATGGCTACACCTTC.

The chain links TRBV5-4 to TRBJ2-6; 16 bases are a match to TRBD2. Losses at the gene ends were 4 bases for V and 1 base for J; bases not matched to a gene: 5. The CDR3 extends over 19 amino acids. The germline CDR1 and CDR2 sequences are SGHNT and YYREEE (reference sequence). CDR3 in amino acids: CASSPGLAGGRSGANVLTF. For the CDR3, the DNA is TGTGCCAGCAGCCCGGGACTAGCGGGAGGGAGATCTGGGGCCAACGTCCTGACTTTC.

This chain links TRBV28 with TRBJ1-1; D perhaps matches TRBD1 (5 bases). Germline-derived CDR1 and CDR2 are MDHEN and SYDVKM. This CDR3 contains 14 residues. The V gene lost 3 bases and the J gene lost 5 bases, with 13 bases spanning the gap. This chain's CDR3 is CASSFRRDATEAFF. The CDR3 DNA follows: TGTGCCAGCAGTTTTCGGCGGGACGCGACTGAAGCTTTCTTT. Using reference TRBV28 and TRBJ1-1 for the parts outside the CDR3, the full variable domain is DVKVTQSSRYLVKRTGEKVFLECVQDMDHENMFWYRQDPGLGLRLIYFSYDVKMKEKGDIPEGYSVSREKKERFSLILESASTNQTSMYLCASSFRRDATEAFFGQGTRLTVV.

This sequence joins TRBV7-2 and TRBJ2-7; 8 bases line up with TRBD1. Losses at the gene ends were 1 base for V and 5 bases for J; bases not matched to a gene: 7. The CDR3 runs 15 residues. The germline CDR1 and CDR2 sequences are SGHTA and FQGNSA. As DNA, the CDR3 is TGTGCCAGCAGCTTAGTACGGACAGGGTCCCACGAGCAGTACTTC. Its protein is CASSLVRTGSHEQYF.

There are a few counts of this clone. The chain carries TRBV7-9 and TRBJ1-1; D possibly corresponds to TRBD1 (6 bases). This CDR3 is 13 amino acids long. Germline CDR1 SEHNR, CDR2 FQNEAQ (reference sequence). Trimming shortened V by 6 bases and J by 1 base, and 9 bases separated the two germline ends. CDR3 bases: TGTGCCAGCAGAGTACAGGGGAACACTGAAGCTTTCTTT. Translating gives CASRVQGNTEAFF.

V gene TRBV9 combines with J gene TRBJ1-1, with 10 bases identical to TRBD1. Germline-derived CDR1 and CDR2 are SGDLS and YYNGEE. CDR3 size: 15 residues. After removal of 1 base from V and 5 bases from J, the junction contained 5 bases not matched to a gene. The CDR3 DNA reads TGTGCCAGCAGCGTACCGGGACAGGGGAGGACTGAAGCTTTCTTT. It codes for CASSVPGQGRTEAFF.

This clone was found a few times. This rearrangement joins TRBV30 to TRBJ1-3, with 7 bases aligning to TRBD1. Trimming removed 1 base from V and 7 bases from J; junction bases left unmatched: 13. CDR3 length: 16 amino acids. Germline V gene lookup returns CDR1 GTSNPN and CDR2 SVGIG (reference sequence). CDR3 residues: CAWSADRVGRINTIYF. The DNA of the CDR3 is TGTGCCTGGAGTGCAGACAGGGTCGGACGGATTAACACCATATATTTT.

This chain connects TRBV7-9 to TRBJ2-1, with 11 bases identical to TRBD2. CDR1 SEHNR and CDR2 FQNEAQ come from the germline V gene (reference sequence). Trimming cost V 5 bases and J 5 bases; bases outside gene matches: 8. The CDR3 is 16 residues long. The CDR3 reads CASSPMGLAVNNEQFF. The CDR3 nucleotides are TGTGCCAGCAGCCCAATGGGACTAGCGGTCAACAATGAGCAGTTCTTC.

Ten or more counts support this clone. V usage is TRBV28 and J usage is TRBJ2-5; 8 bases map to TRBD1. The V and J ends lost 6 bases and 4 bases, in that order; junction bases with no gene match: 10. Per the germline V gene, CDR1 is MDHEN and CDR2 is SYDVKM. The CDR3 is made up of 15 amino acids. CDR3 residues: CASRQLGQGAETQYF. The CDR3 coding sequence is TGTGCCAGCAGACAACTAGGACAGGGAGCAGAGACCCAGTACTTC.

This clone was picked up a small number of times. The chain carries TRBV5-1 and TRBJ1-1; 8 nucleotides agree with TRBD1. CDR3 length: 14 amino acids. CDR1 and CDR2 from the germline V gene are SGHRS and YFSETQ. J gave up 5 bases and V 3 bases, and 6 bases lay outside the gene matches. The CDR3: CASSWDRPTTEAFF. DNA of the CDR3: TGCGCCAGCAGCTGGGACAGGCCGACGACTGAAGCTTTCTTT.

The rearrangement joins TRBV5-1 to TRBJ2-2, with 8 bases that match TRBD1. The CDR3 contains 15 residues. From germline, CDR1 is SGHRS and CDR2 YFSETQ. Losses at the gene ends were 0 bases for V and 3 bases for J; bases not matched to a gene: 1. CDR3 in DNA: TGCGCCAGCAGCTTGGAACAGGGGGACACCGGGGAGCTGTTTTTT. This gives the protein CASSLEQGDTGELFF.

This clone was found a few times. V gene TRBV4-1 combines with J gene TRBJ1-2; TRBD1 might be the D (6 bases). V dropped 1 base and J dropped 1 base, with 19 bases sitting between them. The CDR3 covers 18 residues. From germline, CDR1 is MGHRA and CDR2 YSYEKL. The CDR3 nucleotides read TGCGCCAGCAGCCAAGCAGCCGGGGCATCCAGGGGTAACTATGGCTACACCTTC. It is translated as CASSQAAGASRGNYGYTF.